This T cell receptor beta chain was sequenced for a study of blood T cells in healthy people across ages. The CDR3 covers 12 residues. V was pared by 6 bases and J by 9 bases, with 12 bases between. CDR1 and CDR2 from the germline V gene are MDHEN and SYDVKM. This clonotype was counted only a few times. The authors ran a second PCR of roughly 6 to 12 cycles using a sample-barcoded 5' primer and a J-beta primer mix. TCRdb itself ran the 5' RACE reads through MiXCR, one entry per CDR3 protein. The sample gives approximately 1,700,000 distinct CDR3 sequences, about 39% of which show up once; 23% is in the top ten.

The sequenced material came from blood. This TCR came from a human donor in good health. The V call is TRBV28, the J call TRBJ2-4; weak D call: TRBD1 (6 bases). The CDR3 reads CASSLLDSIQYF. The CDR3 DNA is TGTGCCAGCAGCCTCCTGGACAGCATTCAGTACTTC.